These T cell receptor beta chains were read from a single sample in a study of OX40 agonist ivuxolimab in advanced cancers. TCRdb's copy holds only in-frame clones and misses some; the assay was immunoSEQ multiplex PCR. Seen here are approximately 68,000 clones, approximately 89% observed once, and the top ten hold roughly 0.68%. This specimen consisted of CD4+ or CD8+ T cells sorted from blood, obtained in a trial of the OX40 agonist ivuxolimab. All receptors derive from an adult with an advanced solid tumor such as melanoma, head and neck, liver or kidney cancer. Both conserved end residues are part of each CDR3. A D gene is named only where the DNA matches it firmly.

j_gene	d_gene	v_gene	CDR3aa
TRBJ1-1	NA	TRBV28	CASSFILRAWGAFF
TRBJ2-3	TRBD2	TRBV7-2	CASSRVFRTSGGSTDTQYF
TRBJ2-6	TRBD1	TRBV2	CASSELGTGSGANVLTF
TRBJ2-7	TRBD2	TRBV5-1	CASSLGRASGSIPYEQYF
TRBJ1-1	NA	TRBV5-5	CASSLPTGEAFF
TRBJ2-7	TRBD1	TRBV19	CASSPHGQGAYEQYF
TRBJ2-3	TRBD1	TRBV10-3	CAISMDRGPGDTQYF
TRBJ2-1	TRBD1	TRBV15	CATSRGTGNYNEQFF
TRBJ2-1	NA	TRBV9	CASSVAASSYNEQFF
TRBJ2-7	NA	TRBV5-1	CASSLEYEQYF
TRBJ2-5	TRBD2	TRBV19	CASSIGGGQAETQYF
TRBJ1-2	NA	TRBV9	CASSVAVHNYGYTF
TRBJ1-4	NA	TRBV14	CASSQAGREKLFF
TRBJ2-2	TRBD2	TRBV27	CASSKRGVGLASTGELFF
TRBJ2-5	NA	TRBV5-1	CASTRTEFQETQYF
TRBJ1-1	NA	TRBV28	CASSPGVRNTEAFF
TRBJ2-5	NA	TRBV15	CATSTERVRAQYF
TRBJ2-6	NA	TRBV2	CASSVGGPNSGANVLTF
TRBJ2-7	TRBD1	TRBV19	CASKSPGQGVYEQYF
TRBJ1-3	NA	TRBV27	CASRDPGDTIYF
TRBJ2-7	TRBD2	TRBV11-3	CASSFTSGSYEQYF
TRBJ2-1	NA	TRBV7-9	CASSASGRVTRNEQFF
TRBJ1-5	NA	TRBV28	CASNYYPGLQHF
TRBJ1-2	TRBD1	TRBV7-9	CASSLVYDRGYGYTF
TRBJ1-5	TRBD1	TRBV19	CASSRDRNQPQHF
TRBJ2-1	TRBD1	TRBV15	CATSRDVTGWGVWQFF
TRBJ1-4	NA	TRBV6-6	CASNEDSATNEKLFF
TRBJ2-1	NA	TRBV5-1	CASSLAGVAEQFF
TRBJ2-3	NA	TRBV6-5	CASSYSGLLAADTQYF
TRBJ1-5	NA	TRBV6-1	CASKGQSNQPQHF
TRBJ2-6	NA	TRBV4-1	CASSQDWDVGANVLTF
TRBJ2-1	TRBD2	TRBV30	CAWTSGGPEVIF
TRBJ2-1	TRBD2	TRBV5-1	CASSLMVKGLAGSNEQFF
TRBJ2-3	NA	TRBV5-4	CASSLRIDTQYF
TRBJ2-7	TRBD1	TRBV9	CASSVGQGDLSEQYF
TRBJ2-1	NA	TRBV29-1	CSVEGARRQFF
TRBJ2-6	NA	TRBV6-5	CASSLSTGANVLTF
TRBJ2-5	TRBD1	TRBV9	CASSVGTTGGSVETQYF
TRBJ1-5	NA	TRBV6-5	CASSSAGRDNQPQHF
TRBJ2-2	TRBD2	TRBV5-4	CASSLDGVAGGPGELFF
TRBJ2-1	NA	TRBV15	CATSRDRNSYNEQFF
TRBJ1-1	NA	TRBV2	CASRESAEAFF
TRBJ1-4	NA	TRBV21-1	CASRKRGRVGEKLFF
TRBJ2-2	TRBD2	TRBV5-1	CASSLLAGADTGELFF